The following is a TCR beta chain sequence with its context. Its target is not known. Roughly 0.5 to 1 ug RNA was reverse transcribed with random hexamers. TCRdb re-called the immunoSEQ multiplex PCR reads through MiXCR, storing one row per CDR3 protein. The sample holds approximately 25,000 distinct CDR3 sequences, 93% seen once. The source of the sample is a study of CD8 T cells in Susac syndrome. Study-wide context: Blood was drawn from patients with Susac syndrome. At that point, they were therapy-naive, on corticosteroids, or on intravenous immunoglobulin alone. Study-level points and caveats: The total CD8+ repertoires contained about 16 Susac-specific public clones, and the CD8+ TEMRA repertoires contained roughly 5. Susac CD8+ clonal expansion peaked in TEMRA cells and active patients.

CD8+ and CD4+ T cells taken from blood had their TCR beta sequenced. The sequencing sample was made of CD8+ T cells from PBMCs. This TCR came from a human donor with Susac syndrome.

The CDR3, as DNA: TGTGCCAGCAGTCCTCCCTTTCGGGGGAAGCAAGGAAACACCATATATTTT. As protein: CASSPPFRGKQGNTIYF. The chain combines TRBV12-3 or TRBV12-4 with TRBJ1-3; possible D gene TRBD1, 5 bases. The CDR3 has 17 amino acids. V lost 5 bases and J lost 4, with 21 bases in between.